These T cell receptor beta chains were read from a single sample in a study of blood T cells in healthy people across ages. One entry per CDR3 protein results from TCRdb running MiXCR on the 5' RACE reads. The repertoire holds about 1.8 million distinct CDR3 sequences, with 49% as singletons. Sequences were obtained from blood. The origin of the receptors is a woman aged 40-49 years in good health. CDR3s include the opening cysteine and the closing phenylalanine or tryptophan. Each record gives: D gene, CDR3 length, J gene, V gene, CDR3 protein. D genes are given only for firm matches.

d_gene: -
len: 16
j_gene: TRBJ1-4
v_gene: TRBV6-6
CDR3aa: CASSYFTAGPNEKLFF

d_gene: -
len: 16
j_gene: TRBJ1-6
v_gene: TRBV9
CDR3aa: CASSGGGRGYNSPLHF

d_gene: -
len: 12
j_gene: TRBJ2-3
v_gene: TRBV7-9
CDR3aa: CASRSGENTQYF

d_gene: -
len: 12
j_gene: -
v_gene: TRBV9
CDR3aa: CASSVGYNEQYF

d_gene: -
len: 14
j_gene: TRBJ1-5
v_gene: TRBV27
CDR3aa: CASSVSAGGQPQHF

d_gene: -
len: 13
j_gene: TRBJ2-1
v_gene: TRBV15
CDR3aa: CATSRASYNEQFF

d_gene: -
len: 13
j_gene: TRBJ1-4
v_gene: TRBV28
CDR3aa: CASMGGAGEKLFF

d_gene: TRBD1
len: 15
j_gene: TRBJ1-2
v_gene: TRBV3-1
CDR3aa: CASSQKAWTGRGYTF

d_gene: -
len: 13
j_gene: TRBJ2-7
v_gene: TRBV12-3/TRBV12-4
CDR3aa: CASSLTGKGEQYF

d_gene: -
len: 15
j_gene: TRBJ2-5
v_gene: TRBV20-1
CDR3aa: CSAREVGGEQETQYF

d_gene: -
len: 14
j_gene: TRBJ1-2
v_gene: TRBV12-3/TRBV12-4
CDR3aa: CASSLGTINYGYTF

d_gene: -
len: 16
j_gene: TRBJ2-7
v_gene: TRBV12-3/TRBV12-4
CDR3aa: CASSYDSGGSSYEQYF

d_gene: TRBD1
len: 15
j_gene: TRBJ1-2
v_gene: TRBV15
CDR3aa: CATSRTAGGSYGYTF

d_gene: TRBD1
len: 15
j_gene: TRBJ2-3
v_gene: TRBV28
CDR3aa: CASSLLDRGADTQYF

d_gene: TRBD1
len: 18
j_gene: TRBJ2-6
v_gene: TRBV24-1
CDR3aa: CATSDPDRGPTGANVLTF

d_gene: TRBD2
len: 18
j_gene: TRBJ2-7
v_gene: TRBV12-3/TRBV12-4
CDR3aa: CASSLRLAGGPTVNEQYF

d_gene: TRBD2
len: 13
j_gene: TRBJ2-7
v_gene: TRBV20-1
CDR3aa: CSALAGGAYEQYF

d_gene: -
len: 15
j_gene: TRBJ2-7
v_gene: TRBV28
CDR3aa: CASSLSERSEFSRYF

d_gene: -
len: 16
j_gene: TRBJ2-6
v_gene: TRBV20-1
CDR3aa: CSARGRRASEANVLTF

d_gene: -
len: 15
j_gene: TRBJ2-1
v_gene: TRBV14
CDR3aa: CASSQVEGPRPQQFF

d_gene: -
len: 14
j_gene: TRBJ2-1
v_gene: TRBV6-2/TRBV6-3
CDR3aa: CASSDGQGWDEQFF

d_gene: -
len: 16
j_gene: TRBJ1-4
v_gene: TRBV7-2
CDR3aa: CASSWGSGTLYEKLFF